Following are 17 T cell receptor beta chains from one sample sequenced in a study of blood T cell repertoires in COVID-19. TCRdb's table, derived via immunoSEQ multiplex PCR, lists solely in-frame clones and lacks some. The sample records 150,000 or so clones, over 75% being singletons. The specimen sequenced was peripheral blood. The receptors originated from a human donor in a cohort sampled during active COVID-19.

The J gene is TRBJ2-2, the V gene TRBV7-2, with 11 bases that match TRBD1. CDR3 length: 16 residues. V lost 10 bases, J lost 5 bases, and 12 bases stayed unmatched. CDR1 and CDR2 (germline): SGHTA, FQGNSA. In DNA form, the CDR3 reads TGTGCCACCTCCCCGGGGGGACAGGGGGTTACCGGGGAGCTGTTTTTT. The encoded protein is CATSPGGQGVTGELFF.

This chain links TRBV15 with TRBJ2-4; tentatively, D is TRBD2 (6 bases). The germline V gene encodes CDR1 LNHNV and CDR2 YYDKDF (reference sequence). Trimming pared 9 bases from V and 0 bases from J, leaving 9 bases between. The length of the CDR3 is 13 residues. CDR3 sequence reads: CATEGLAKNIQYF. CDR3 bases: TGTGCCACGGAGGGGCTAGCCAAAAACATTCAGTACTTC. The full variable domain, its missing parts supplied by reference TRBV15 and TRBJ2-4, is DAMVIQNPRYQVTQFGKPVTLSCSQTLNHNVMYWYQQKSSQAPKLLFHYYDKDFNNEADTPDNFQSRRPNTSFCFLDIRSPGLGDTAMYLCATEGLAKNIQYFGAGTRLSVL.

This chain links TRBV16 with TRBJ2-1; D possibly corresponds to TRBD1 (6 bases). This CDR3 is 14 amino acids long. Trimming removed 0 bases at V and 10 bases at J, with 13 bases between. The germline V gene encodes CDR1 KGHSY and CDR2 FQNENV. The CDR3 DNA is TGTGCCAGCAGCCAATCGATACAGGGCGTAGAGCAGTTCTTC. Its protein product is CASSQSIQGVEQFF.

As DNA, the CDR3 is TGTGCCAGCACCCTGCGGAGTTCCTACGAGCAGTACTTC. Protein sequence: CASTLRSSYEQYF. This chain uses TRBV13 with TRBJ2-7; D is unresolved. V was cut by 7 bases and J by 1 base, with 11 bases left in between. This CDR3 has 13 amino acids. The V gene's germline CDR1 is PRHDT and CDR2 FYEKMQ (reference sequence). Variable domain in full (rest from reference TRBV13 and TRBJ2-7): AAGVIQSPRHLIKEKRETATLKCYPIPRHDTVYWYQQGPGQDPQFLISFYEKMQSDKGSIPDRFSAQQFSDYHSELNMSSLELGDSALYFCASTLRSSYEQYFGPGTRLTVT.

The CDR3 region has the DNA TGTGCCAGCAGCTTGGGACAGGGCAACTATGGCTACACCTTC. This translates into CASSLGQGNYGYTF. The J gene is TRBJ1-2, the V gene TRBV3-1 (or the pseudogene TRBV3-2); the match to TRBD1 covers 9 bases. This CDR3 comprises 14 residues. The ends lost 5 bases at V and 2 bases at J; junction bases unmatched: 3. The germline V gene encodes CDR1 LGHDT and CDR2 YNNKEL (reference sequence).

In its sample, this clone was seen once. This CDR3 is also generated by other DNA sequences in the sample. The V call is TRBV18, the J call TRBJ1-2; 8 bases are shared with TRBD1. In germline, CDR1 is KGHSH, CDR2 LQKENI. The V gene end was trimmed by 3 bases and the J gene end by 4 bases; junction bases not matched to a gene: 1. This CDR3 spans 13 amino acids. The chain's CDR3 is CASSPGQGYGYTF. CDR3 bases: TGTGCCAGCTCACCCGGACAGGGCTATGGCTACACCTTC.

The V and J genes are TRBV6-5 and TRBJ1-2; D remains unclear. CDR1 is MNHEY, CDR2 SVGAGI, per germline. Trimming shortened V by 4 bases and J by 4 bases, and 13 bases separated the two germline ends. This CDR3 contains 14 residues. This chain's CDR3 is CASSFRRVGYGYTF. The CDR3 DNA follows: TGTGCCAGCAGTTTTCGGCGGGTCGGCTATGGCTACACCTTC.

Here the CDR3 reads CASSSFGQGLYEQYF. As DNA, the CDR3 is TGTGCCAGCAGTTCCTTTGGACAGGGCCTCTACGAGCAGTACTTC. The gene calls are TRBV28 and TRBJ2-7, with TRBD1 identical over 8 bases. CDR3 length equals 15 residues. Germline V gene lookup returns CDR1 MDHEN and CDR2 SYDVKM. J was trimmed by 3 bases and V by 4 bases; bases with no gene match: 8.

The V gene is TRBV14, the J gene TRBJ2-1; 8 nucleotides align to TRBD1. V gave up 3 bases and J gave up 7 bases; unmatched junction bases: 5. This CDR3 comprises 14 residues. Germline CDR1 is SGHDN and CDR2 is FVKESK. The chain's CDR3 is CASSQWDRQNEQFF. DNA of the CDR3: TGTGCCAGCAGCCAGTGGGACAGGCAGAATGAGCAGTTCTTC.

This clone was counted once. The rearrangement joins TRBV3-1 (or the pseudogene TRBV3-2) to TRBJ2-7, with TRBD1 matching over 9 bases. V was pared by 0 bases and J by 4 bases, with 4 bases of the junction left unmatched. The CDR3 contains 15 residues. Germline-derived CDR1 and CDR2 are LGHDT and YNNKEL (reference sequence). The CDR3 region has the DNA TGTGCCAGCAGCCAAGATTGGGACAGGGCATACGAGCAGTACTTC. Its translation: CASSQDWDRAYEQYF.

This clone was seen a few times. The chain combines TRBV7-2 with TRBJ2-5, with 8 positions matching TRBD2. V gave up 1 base and J gave up 9 bases; unmatched junction bases: 7. The CDR3 covers 14 residues. Germline V gene sequence: CDR1 SGHTA, CDR2 FQGNSA. CDR3 DNA sequence: TGTGCCAGCAGCTTAGTCCCCCGGGGGGGACCCCAGTACTTC. It encodes CASSLVPRGGPQYF.

CDR3 DNA: TGTGCCAGCAGCTTAAATTTAGCGAACACTGAAGCTTTCTTT. This codes for CASSLNLANTEAFF. The chain uses TRBV11-2 and TRBJ1-1; D not certain. Germline lookup yields CDR1 SGHAT and CDR2 FQNNGV. CDR3 length equals 14 residues. The V gene lost 2 bases and the J gene lost 1 base, with 8 bases spanning the gap. Using reference TRBV11-2 and TRBJ1-1 for the parts outside the CDR3, the full variable domain is EAGVAQSPRYKIIEKRQSVAFWCNPISGHATLYWYQQILGQGPKLLIQFQNNGVVDDSQLPKDRFSAERLKGVDSTLKIQPAKLEDSAVYLCASSLNLANTEAFFGQGTRLTVV.

The genes are TRBV6-5 and TRBJ1-6, with D perhaps matching TRBD1 (5 bases). CDR3 length equals 14 residues. V was clipped by 5 bases and J by 7 bases, with 12 bases between them. The V gene's germline CDR1 is MNHEY and CDR2 SVGAGI. The CDR3 region has the DNA TGTGCCAGCAGTCCTCGGCAGGGCAATTCACCCCTCCACTTT. This sequence encodes CASSPRQGNSPLHF.

CDR3 sequence: CASSFRSAAGYTF. For the CDR3, the DNA is TGTGCCAGCAGTTTTCGGTCCGCGGCTGGCTACACCTTC. The genes are TRBV27 and TRBJ1-2; D not resolved. Trimming removed 3 bases from V and 7 bases from J, with 12 bases in between. CDR1 MNHEY and CDR2 SMNVEV come from the germline V gene (reference sequence). The CDR3 sequence is 13 residues long.

V usage is TRBV27 and J usage is TRBJ2-7, with TRBD1 as a possible D gene (6 bases). Germline V lookup: CDR1 MNHEY, CDR2 SMNVEV (reference sequence). Trimming cost V 4 bases and J 6 bases, with 19 bases left between them. The CDR3 is 15 amino acids. The CDR3 region is CASSSRDTVRSEQYF. DNA for the CDR3: TGTGCCAGCAGTTCCCGGGACACGGTTCGCTCCGAGCAGTACTTC.

V gene TRBV6-2 or TRBV6-3 combines with J gene TRBJ2-2; 9 nucleotides match TRBD2. There are 17 residues in the CDR3. Looked up from germline, CDR1 is MNHEY and CDR2 is SVGEGT. V gave up 1 base and J gave up 3 bases; unmatched junction bases: 6. As DNA, the CDR3 is TGTGCCAGCAGTTACTTAGATAGCGGGAGCTACACCGGGGAGCTGTTTTTT. Translation gives CASSYLDSGSYTGELFF.

The chain links TRBV28 to TRBJ1-4, with D perhaps matching TRBD1 (6 bases). Germline values: CDR1 MDHEN, CDR2 SYDVKM. V lost 6 bases and J lost 6, with 14 bases in between. CDR3 size: 14 residues. The CDR3 here is CASRGGVKDEKLFF. The CDR3 DNA reads TGTGCCAGCAGAGGGGGGGTTAAGGATGAAAAACTGTTTTTT.